Following are 7 T cell receptor beta chains from one sample sequenced in a study of cytomegalovirus exposure and HLA in healthy donors. The study ran its PCR with 60 Vbeta and 13 Jbeta primers. Profiled with immunoSEQ multiplex PCR; TCRdb holds only in-frame clones, not every one. This sample carries 90,000 to 100,000 clones, 76% of them seen once, and the ten largest clones take around 20%. The material sequenced was PBMCs. The origin of the receptors is an older woman in good health and CMV-seropositive.

The chain is built from TRBV4-2 and TRBJ1-3; TRBD1 matches 8 bases. The CDR3 runs to 15 residues. Germline CDR1 and CDR2: LGHNA and YNFKEQ. The junction had 6 bases not matched to a gene; V was cut back by 4 bases and J by 4 bases. The CDR3 coding sequence is TGTGCCAGCAGCCCCGCCGGGACAGGCGGAAACACCATATATTTT. Its protein is CASSPAGTGGNTIYF.

V and J are TRBV4-1 and TRBJ2-7, with D tentatively TRBD1 (5 bases). The germline CDR1 and CDR2 sequences are MGHRA and YSYEKL. CDR3 length: 13 residues. V shed 3 bases and J shed 2 bases, with 8 bases lying between them. CDR3 bases: TGCGCCAGCAGCCACGGACAAGCCTACGAGCAGTACTTC. Protein product: CASSHGQAYEQYF.

The gene calls are TRBV7-8 and TRBJ2-7; D is possibly TRBD1 (5 bases). Germline V gene data show CDR1 as SGHVS and CDR2 as FQNEAQ. This CDR3 comprises 13 residues. The germline V and J ends were trimmed by 1 base and 2 bases, with 6 bases remaining between them. In nucleotides, the CDR3 is TGTGCCAGCAGCTTAGGACAGCCCTACGAGCAGTACTTC. Translating it yields CASSLGQPYEQYF.

This clone was recorded only once. The chain joins TRBV5-1 to TRBJ1-1; no definite D call. The CDR3 is 14 residues long. Trimming took off 2 bases at V and 0 bases at J, with 8 bases between the two ends. Germline lookup yields CDR1 SGHRS and CDR2 YFSETQ. CDR3 sequence reads: CASSFQDLNTEAFF. In nucleotides, the CDR3 is TGCGCCAGCAGCTTTCAAGACTTGAACACTGAAGCTTTCTTT.

The chain is built from TRBV9 and TRBJ2-7, with D perhaps TRBD2 (6 bases). Trimming took 0 bases from V and 2 from J, leaving 12 bases between them. The CDR3 loop spans 15 amino acids. Germline V CDR1 and CDR2: SGDLS, YYNGEE. The CDR3 spells CASSVEDGRTYEQYF. The CDR3 DNA is TGTGCCAGCAGCGTAGAAGACGGGAGAACCTACGAGCAGTACTTC.

The genes are TRBV5-1 and TRBJ2-5; TRBD2 matches 13 bases. The V gene end was trimmed by 4 bases and the J gene end by 5 bases; junction bases not matched to a gene: 5. CDR1 is SGHRS, CDR2 YFSETQ, per germline. This CDR3 comprises 15 residues. This chain's CDR3 is CASSKGLAGAETQYF. CDR3 bases: TGCGCCAGCAGCAAAGGACTAGCGGGAGCGGAGACCCAGTACTTC.

The chain employs TRBV9 and TRBJ2-1, with a possible D match to TRBD2 (5 bases). Trimming left V 4 bases short and J 2 bases short, with 10 bases between. The CDR3 covers 14 residues. Germline V gene lookup returns CDR1 SGDLS and CDR2 YYNGEE. CDR3 sequence (DNA): TGTGCCAGCAGCTCATACGGGACCTACAATGAGCAGTTCTTC. It yields the protein CASSSYGTYNEQFF.